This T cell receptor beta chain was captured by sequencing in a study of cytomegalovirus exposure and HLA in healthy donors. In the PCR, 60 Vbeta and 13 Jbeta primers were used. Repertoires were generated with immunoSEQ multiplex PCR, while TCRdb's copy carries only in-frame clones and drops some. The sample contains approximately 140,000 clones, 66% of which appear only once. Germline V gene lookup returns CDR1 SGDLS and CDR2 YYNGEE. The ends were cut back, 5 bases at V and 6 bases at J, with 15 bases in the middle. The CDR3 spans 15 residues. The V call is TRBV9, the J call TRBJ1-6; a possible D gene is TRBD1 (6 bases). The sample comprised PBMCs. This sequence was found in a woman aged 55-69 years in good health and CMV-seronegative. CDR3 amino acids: CASSPDSRANSPLHF. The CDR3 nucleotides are TGTGCCAGCAGTCCGGACAGCCGCGCTAATTCACCCCTCCACTTT.